A single sample is the source of the 5 T cell receptor beta chains below, sequenced in a study of shared clonotypes between healthy human individuals. Produced via immunoSEQ multiplex PCR; TCRdb's table is partial and in-frame only. Here the sample spans 400,000 to 550,000 clones, around 79% being singletons. The sequenced material came from PBMCs. The receptors come from a woman between 35 and 50 years old in good health. Some clones in this sample may be carry-over from other donors' samples.

This clone was recorded at least ten times. The chain employs TRBV30 and TRBJ2-1, with TRBD2 matching over 8 bases. The V gene end was trimmed by 1 base and the J gene end by 8 bases; junction bases not matched to a gene: 4. This CDR3 spans 13 amino acids. The germline V gene has CDR1 GTSNPN and CDR2 SVGIG (reference sequence). The DNA of the CDR3 is TGTGCCTGGAGTGCAGCGGGAGAGTATGAGCAGTTCTTC. It codes for CAWSAAGEYEQFF.

This clone was seen more than once but under ten times. The rearrangement uses TRBV4-1 and TRBJ1-4; D is perhaps TRBD1 (5 bases). Between the trimmed V and J ends, which lost 0 bases and 8 bases, there was a span of 19 bases. The CDR3 covers 17 residues. Germline V gives CDR1 MGHRA, CDR2 YSYEKL. The DNA for the CDR3 is TGCGCCAGCAGCCAAGATCGGCGCAGGGAGAAATTCGAAAAACTGTTTTTT. It yields the protein CASSQDRRREKFEKLFF.

This clone appeared many times. The V and J genes are TRBV4-3 and TRBJ2-3; the D is unclear. Trimming took off 0 bases at V and 3 bases at J, with 10 bases between the two ends. This CDR3 is 15 amino acids long. Per the germline V gene, CDR1 is LGHNA and CDR2 is YSLEER. For the CDR3, the DNA is TGCGCCAGCAGCCAAGATGGCTTTGGGACAGATACGCAGTATTTT. It translates to CASSQDGFGTDTQYF.

This chain connects TRBV9 to TRBJ2-2; D assignment may be TRBD1 or TRBD2 (5 bases each). V lost 3 bases, J lost 3 bases, and 15 bases lay in between. The CDR3 contains 16 residues. Germline V gives CDR1 SGDLS, CDR2 YYNGEE. The CDR3 loop is CASSASWGPDTGELFF. In DNA, the CDR3 is TGTGCCAGCAGCGCCTCGTGGGGACCGGACACCGGGGAGCTGTTTTTT.

The V and J genes are TRBV4-3 and TRBJ2-3, with D perhaps TRBD2 (5 bases). The V end lost 0 bases, the J end lost 0 bases, and 10 bases lay between the germline ends. Germline V gene data show CDR1 as LGHNA and CDR2 as YSLEER. The CDR3 is made up of 16 amino acids. The CDR3 is CASSQEGSPSTDTQYF. As DNA, the CDR3 is TGCGCCAGCAGCCAAGAAGGGAGCCCTAGCACAGATACGCAGTATTTT.